This T cell receptor beta chain was sequenced for a study of blood T cell repertoires in COVID-19. Study in general: The United States, Italy and Spain supplied acute and convalescent COVID-19 samples.

This table comes from immunoSEQ multiplex PCR, and its TCRdb copy is limited to in-frame clones, with some not included. The sample yields about 280,000 clones, around 90% seen once. The CDR3 runs 13 residues. Germline V lookup: CDR1 MNHEY, CDR2 SVGAGI. With 6 bases removed from V and 1 base from J, the gap between germline ends came to 9 bases. This TCR derives from a woman aged 40 to 49 who had recovered from COVID-19. The chain combines TRBV6-5 with TRBJ1-1; no clear D. Sequencing used PBMCs or T cells enriched from blood (not recorded which). CDR3 loop: CASSHIKNTEAFF. Here the CDR3 DNA reads TGTGCCAGCAGCCACATCAAGAACACTGAAGCTTTCTTT.